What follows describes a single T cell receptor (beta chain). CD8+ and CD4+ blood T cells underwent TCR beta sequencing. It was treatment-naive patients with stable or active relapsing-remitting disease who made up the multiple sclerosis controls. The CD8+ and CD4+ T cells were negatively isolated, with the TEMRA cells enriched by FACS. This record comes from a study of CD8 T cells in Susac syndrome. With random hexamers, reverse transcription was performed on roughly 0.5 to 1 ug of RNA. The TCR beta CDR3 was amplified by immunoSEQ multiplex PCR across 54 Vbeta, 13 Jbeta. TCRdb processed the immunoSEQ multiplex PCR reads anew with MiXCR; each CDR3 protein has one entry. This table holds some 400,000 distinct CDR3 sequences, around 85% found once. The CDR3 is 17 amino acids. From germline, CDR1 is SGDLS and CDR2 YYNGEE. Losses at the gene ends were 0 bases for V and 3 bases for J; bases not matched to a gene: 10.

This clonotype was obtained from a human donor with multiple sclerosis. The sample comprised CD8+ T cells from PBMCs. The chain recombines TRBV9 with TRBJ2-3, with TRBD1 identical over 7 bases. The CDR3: CASSVERDREITDTQYF. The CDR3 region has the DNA TGTGCCAGCAGCGTAGAACGCGACAGGGAGATAACAGATACGCAGTATTTT.